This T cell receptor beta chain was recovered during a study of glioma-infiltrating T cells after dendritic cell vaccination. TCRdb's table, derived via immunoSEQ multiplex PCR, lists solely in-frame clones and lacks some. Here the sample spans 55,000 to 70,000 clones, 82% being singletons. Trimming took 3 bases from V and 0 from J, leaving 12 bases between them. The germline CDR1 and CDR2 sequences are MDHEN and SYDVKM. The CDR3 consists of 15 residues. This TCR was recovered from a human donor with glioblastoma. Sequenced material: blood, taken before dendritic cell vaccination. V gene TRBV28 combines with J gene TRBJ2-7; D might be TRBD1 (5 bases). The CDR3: CASSFPRTLSYEQYF. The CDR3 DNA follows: TGTGCCAGCAGTTTCCCTAGGACACTCTCCTACGAGCAGTACTTC.